Listed here are 27 T cell receptor beta chains from one sample, sequenced in a study of cytotoxic CD8 clonotypes in ibrutinib-treated CLL. Data came from immunoSEQ multiplex PCR; TCRdb stores just in-frame clones and leaves some out. Here the sample spans approximately 50,000 clones, around 73% being singletons. The sample consisted of PBMCs, taken after 12 months of ibrutinib treatment. The receptors originated from a human donor with chronic lymphocytic leukemia.

This CDR3 is CASSLDRGNMNTEAFF. CDR3 nucleotides: TGCGCCAGCAGCTTGGACAGGGGTAACATGAACACTGAAGCTTTCTTT. This chain links TRBV5-1 with TRBJ1-1; the match to TRBD1 covers 7 bases. The CDR3 consists of 16 residues. Trimming removed 0 bases from V and 0 bases from J; junction bases left unmatched: 5. CDR1 is SGHRS and CDR2 is YFSETQ in the germline V gene.

This rearrangement joins TRBV5-1 to TRBJ2-3; D unclear. The CDR3 runs to 15 residues. V was clipped by 0 bases and J by 4 bases, with 12 bases between them. Per germline, CDR1 SGHRS and CDR2 YFSETQ. The CDR3 sequence is CASSLVIAGADTQYF. CDR3 nucleotides: TGCGCCAGCAGCTTGGTAATAGCAGGTGCAGATACGCAGTATTTT.

In its sample, this clone was seen once. This chain links TRBV9 with TRBJ2-7; TRBD2 matches 9 bases. The trim removed 2 bases at V and 2 bases at J, leaving 2 bases unmatched. The CDR3 sequence is 14 residues long. The germline V gene has CDR1 SGDLS and CDR2 YYNGEE. CDR3 sequence: CASSVSGGTYEQYF. As DNA, the CDR3 is TGTGCCAGCAGCGTGAGCGGGGGGACCTACGAGCAGTACTTC.

The rearrangement uses TRBV7-3 and TRBJ2-7; D is perhaps TRBD2 (5 bases). CDR1 is SGHTA and CDR2 is FQGTGA in the germline V gene. The CDR3 covers 13 residues. The V and J ends lost 0 bases and 7 bases respectively, with 10 bases between them. The CDR3 bases are TGTGCCAGCAGCTTAACACGGGAAGGGGAGCAGTACTTC. Protein product: CASSLTREGEQYF.

The chain uses TRBV5-1 and TRBJ2-3, with D possibly matching TRBD1 (5 bases). The germline gives CDR1 SGHRS, CDR2 YFSETQ. V was cut by 0 bases and J by 6 bases, with 11 bases left in between. The CDR3 spans 14 residues. Here the CDR3 reads CASSLETARDTQYF. CDR3 bases: TGCGCCAGCAGCTTGGAGACAGCTCGCGATACGCAGTATTTT.

The chain is built from TRBV7-2 and TRBJ1-2; D remains unclear. This CDR3 has 15 amino acids. V was shortened by 6 bases and J by 7 bases, with 21 bases between the two germline ends. From germline, CDR1 is SGHTA and CDR2 FQGNSA. The CDR3 loop reads CASSQTLGWSSGYTF. The CDR3 region has the DNA TGTGCCAGCAGTCAGACCCTAGGGTGGTCCAGTGGCTACACCTTC.

The V gene is TRBV7-2, the J gene TRBJ1-5; D is ambiguous. This CDR3 is 15 amino acids long. Germline loops: CDR1 SGHTA, CDR2 FQGNSA. Trimming pared 1 base from V and 0 bases from J, leaving 7 bases between. CDR3 sequence (DNA): TGTGCCAGCAGCTTAGTCCACAATAGCAATCAGCCCCAGCATTTT. Translated: CASSLVHNSNQPQHF.

The chain uses TRBV19 and TRBJ1-6; 8 bases map to TRBD1. Germline CDR1 reads LNHDA; CDR2 reads SQIVND (reference sequence). This CDR3 contains 14 residues. V dropped 4 bases and J dropped 9; count of bases not matched to a gene: 5. In nucleotides, the CDR3 is TGTGCCAGTAGTACCGGACAGGGCCCTTCACCCCTCCACTTT. It encodes CASSTGQGPSPLHF.

This clone has only a few counts. J is TRBJ1-2 and V is TRBV7-9, with a tentative D call TRBD1 (6 bases). V was trimmed by 5 bases and J by 10 bases, leaving 20 bases between them. The CDR3 has 14 residues. Germline V gene data show CDR1 as SEHNR and CDR2 as FQNEAQ (reference sequence). The CDR3 is CASSPTDSEVFYTF. The CDR3 DNA reads as TGTGCCAGCAGCCCCACGGACAGCGAGGTATTCTACACCTTC. The full variable domain, with the rest looked up from reference TRBV7-9 and TRBJ1-2, is DTGVSQNPRHKITKRGQNVTFRCDPISEHNRLYWYRQTLGQGPEFLTYFQNEAQLEKSRLLSDRFSAERPKGSFSTLEIQRTEQGDSAMYLCASSPTDSEVFYTFGSGTRLTVV.

The rearrangement joins TRBV6-5 to TRBJ1-6; D remains unclear. The V gene lost 0 bases and the J gene lost 6 bases, with 9 bases spanning the gap. CDR1 and CDR2 from the germline V gene are MNHEY and SVGAGI. CDR3 length: 15 residues. CDR3 coding DNA: TGTGCCAGCAGTTACTCGCTTGGCTCTAATTCACCCCTCCACTTT. This codes for CASSYSLGSNSPLHF.

A single count supports this clone. V usage is TRBV9 and J usage is TRBJ2-7; unclear D gene. This CDR3 comprises 15 residues. In germline, CDR1 is SGDLS, CDR2 YYNGEE. Trimming stripped 0 bases from V and 4 bases from J, with 14 bases between. The CDR3 here is CASSVDMTRVYEQYF. Written as DNA, the CDR3 is TGTGCCAGCAGCGTAGATATGACAAGGGTATACGAGCAGTACTTC.

The chain uses TRBV5-4 and TRBJ2-5; the D is unclear. The CDR3 has 14 amino acids. V was pared by 0 bases and J by 1 base, with 7 bases between. Germline CDR1 is SGHNT and CDR2 is YYREEE (reference sequence). In DNA, the CDR3 is TGTGCCAGCAGCTTGGCGGCAACCCAAGAGACCCAGTACTTC. This translates into CASSLAATQETQYF.

CDR3 bases: TGTGCCAGCAAAAAACAGGGGGTCGTCAATGAGCAGTTCTTC. It codes for CASKKQGVVNEQFF. The chain is built from TRBV27 and TRBJ2-1, with TRBD1 matching 8 bases. The J segment lost 6 bases and the V segment lost 7 bases, leaving 8 bases of the junction unmatched. Germline V gene sequence: CDR1 MNHEY, CDR2 SMNVEV (reference sequence). CDR3 length equals 14 residues.

V gene TRBV27 combines with J gene TRBJ1-6, with no clear D. V was trimmed by 5 bases and J by 13 bases, leaving 18 bases between them. Germline values: CDR1 MNHEY, CDR2 SMNVEV (reference sequence). This CDR3 spans 14 amino acids. This CDR3 is CASSPSSARRPLHF. Written as DNA, the CDR3 is TGTGCCAGCAGTCCGTCATCGGCGCGTAGGCCCCTCCACTTT.

This clone appeared a few times. In DNA form, the CDR3 reads TGCGCCAGCAGCCTAACCCAGCAGGGACCCGGGGAGCTGTTTTTT. The encoded protein is CASSLTQQGPGELFF. The chain recombines TRBV5-1 with TRBJ2-2; D tentatively reads TRBD1 or TRBD2 (5 bases each). V shed 4 bases and J shed 6 bases, with 16 bases lying between them. CDR1 SGHRS and CDR2 YFSETQ come from the germline V gene. The CDR3 extends over 15 amino acids.

The DNA for the CDR3 is TGTGCCAGCAGTTACTCAGAGGGGGAAGGCTACACCTTC. It translates to CASSYSEGEGYTF. The chain uses TRBV6-6 and TRBJ1-2; a weak D match, TRBD1 (6 bases). In germline, CDR1 is MNHNY, CDR2 SVGAGI (reference sequence). Trimming left V 0 bases short and J 8 bases short, with 10 bases between. CDR3 length equals 13 residues.

The rearrangement joins TRBV18 to TRBJ2-7, with TRBD1 as a possible D gene (7 bases). CDR1 KGHSH and CDR2 LQKENI come from the germline V gene. This CDR3 comprises 14 residues. Trimming pared 8 bases from V and 5 bases from J, leaving 19 bases between. The CDR3 DNA is TGTGCCAGCGAGCCCGACAGGGCGGGGAACGAGCAGTACTTC. Encoded protein: CASEPDRAGNEQYF.

The chain uses TRBV7-9 and TRBJ2-7; a possible D gene is TRBD2 (5 bases). This CDR3 comprises 14 residues. The V gene lost 0 bases and the J gene lost 2 bases, with 8 bases spanning the gap. Germline loops: CDR1 SEHNR, CDR2 FQNEAQ (reference sequence). The CDR3 DNA reads as TGTGCCAGCAGCTTAGCGGGAGTGACCTACGAGCAGTACTTC. Translation gives CASSLAGVTYEQYF.

This clone has just a few counts. The genes are TRBV10-1 and TRBJ2-2; D may be TRBD2 (5 bases). Trimming took 10 bases from V and 4 from J, leaving 13 bases between them. The CDR3 has 13 residues. From germline, CDR1 is WNHNN and CDR2 SYGVQD (reference sequence). CDR3 protein: CATSRGSTGELFF. Written as DNA, the CDR3 is TGCGCCACCTCACGGGGTAGCACCGGGGAGCTGTTTTTT.

The rearrangement joins TRBV27 to TRBJ2-7; the match to TRBD2 covers 14 bases. With 3 bases clipped from V and 1 base from J, the junction kept 5 bases outside the gene matches. This CDR3 spans 17 amino acids. Germline V CDR1 and CDR2: MNHEY, SMNVEV (reference sequence). The CDR3 is CASSLVGLAGGSYEQYF. The CDR3, as DNA: TGTGCCAGCAGTTTGGTTGGACTAGCGGGGGGTTCCTACGAGCAGTACTTC.

This clone was observed a few times. The genes are TRBV2 and TRBJ1-6; D gene uncertain. CDR1 and CDR2 (germline): SNHLY, FYNNEI. V gave up 6 bases and J gave up 11 bases, with 17 bases separating them. This CDR3 comprises 14 residues. Written as DNA, the CDR3 is TGTGCCAGCAGAGAACGTGAGGGAGCAGCACCCCTCCACTTT. Translation: CASREREGAAPLHF.

The chain is built from TRBV14 and TRBJ1-6, with D tentatively TRBD1 (6 bases). The ends were cut back, 0 bases at V and 2 bases at J, with 11 bases in the middle. The CDR3 extends over 17 amino acids. Germline CDR1 reads SGHDN; CDR2 reads FVKESK. The DNA for the CDR3 is TGTGCCAGCAGCCAAGATTTGGCAGGGGCCTATAATTCACCCCTCCACTTT. Its protein is CASSQDLAGAYNSPLHF.

The chain combines TRBV6-6 with TRBJ1-1, with TRBD1 as a possible D gene (5 bases). CDR1 MNHNY and CDR2 SVGAGI come from the germline V gene (reference sequence). Trimming left V 6 bases short and J 4 bases short, with 15 bases between. The CDR3 is 14 amino acids. This CDR3 is CASRSIRVTTEAFF. The CDR3 nucleotides are TGTGCCAGCAGGTCAATCAGGGTAACCACTGAAGCTTTCTTT.

In nucleotides, the CDR3 is TGTGCCAGCAGCCAAGTGTCCGGGACAGGGTACGTGGTAATCGAAAAACTGTTTTTT. The encoded protein is CASSQVSGTGYVVIEKLFF. The gene calls are TRBV4-2 and TRBJ1-4; 9 nucleotides match TRBD1. V was clipped by 1 base and J by 8 bases; unmatched bases: 17. The CDR3 has 19 residues. Germline V gives CDR1 LGHNA, CDR2 YNFKEQ.

This chain's CDR3 is CASSYLVQGAQAFF. The DNA for the CDR3 is TGTGCCAGCAGTTACCTCGTCCAGGGGGCCCAGGCTTTCTTT. The gene calls are TRBV6-5 and TRBJ1-1; TRBD1 matches at 8 bases. In germline, CDR1 is MNHEY, CDR2 SVGAGI. There are 14 residues in the CDR3. Trimming cost V 2 bases and J 11 bases; bases outside gene matches: 10.

In its sample, this clone was seen a few times. CDR3 nucleotides: TGTGCCAGCAGGGTGAGGGGGGACACTGAAGCTTTCTTT. Amino acids: CASRVRGDTEAFF. V and J are TRBV7-2 and TRBJ1-1, with D possibly being TRBD1 (6 bases). V dropped 6 bases and J dropped 3 bases, with 11 bases sitting between them. Germline V gene data show CDR1 as SGHTA and CDR2 as FQGNSA. CDR3 length: 13 residues.

The DNA of the CDR3 is TGTGCCAGCAGCTGGGGATGGGCTAACTATGGCTACACCTTC. Its translation: CASSWGWANYGYTF. The gene calls are TRBV5-8 and TRBJ1-2; unclear D gene. Trimming left V 3 bases short and J 0 bases short, with 9 bases between. Germline V lookup: CDR1 SGHTS, CDR2 YDEGEE. The CDR3 length is 14 residues.